This T cell receptor beta chain was found in a study of identical twins. This clonotype came up a few times. What it binds is not known. MiXCR, run by TCRdb on the 5' RACE reads, gives a single entry per CDR3 protein. The data contain hundreds of thousands of distinct CDR3 sequences, 10% to 15% of them singletons. The CDR3 runs to 16 residues. CDR1 is SQVTM and CDR2 is ANQGSEA in the germline V gene. Study-wide points: Without tracking the same donors, conclusions rested on cross-sectional statistical analysis. For monozygotic twins, models underestimated out-of-frame TCR alpha sharing. Insertions were reduced in abundant cord blood beta clonotypes but not in memory repertoires.

The sample was also linked to a second study, of yellow fever vaccine responses in identical twins.

The sample was PBMCs. The chain links TRBV29-1 to TRBJ2-3; weak D call: TRBD2 (5 bases). The sequence came from a woman younger than 30 in good health. CDR3 loop: CSETRRTPGGTDTQYF. The CDR3 bases are TGCAGTGAAACGCGAAGGACCCCCGGGGGCACAGATACGCAGTATTTT.